One TCR beta chain is described in this entry. The length of the CDR3 is 14 residues. The germline gives CDR1 LGHNA, CDR2 YNFKEQ. The ends lost 4 bases at V and 2 bases at J; junction bases unmatched: 4. The sample belongs to a study of blood T cell repertoires in COVID-19. Assay: immunoSEQ multiplex PCR; the TCRdb copy retains only in-frame clones and omits some. Of approximately 25,000 clones detected, over 60% appear once; the ten largest clones hold roughly 40%. The rearrangement links TRBV4-2 to TRBJ2-5; TRBD2 aligns across 7 bases. What was sequenced was peripheral blood. The TCR originated in an elderly woman with acute or convalescent COVID-19. CDR3: CASSPEAGQETQYF. The CDR3 region has the DNA TGTGCCAGCAGCCCCGAAGCGGGGCAAGAGACCCAGTACTTC.